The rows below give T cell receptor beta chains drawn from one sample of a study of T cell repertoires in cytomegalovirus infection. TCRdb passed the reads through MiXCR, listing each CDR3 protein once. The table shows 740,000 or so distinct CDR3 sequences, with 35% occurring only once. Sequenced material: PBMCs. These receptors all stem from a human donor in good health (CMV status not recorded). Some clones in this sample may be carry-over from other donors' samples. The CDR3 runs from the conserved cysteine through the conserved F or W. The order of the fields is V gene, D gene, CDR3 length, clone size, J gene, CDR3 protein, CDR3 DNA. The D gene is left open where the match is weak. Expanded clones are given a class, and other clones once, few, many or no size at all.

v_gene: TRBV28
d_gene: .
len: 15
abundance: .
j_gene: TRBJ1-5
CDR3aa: CASSSLRRENQPQHF
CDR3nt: TGTGCCAGCAGTTCGCTAAGGCGGGAAAATCAGCCCCAGCATTTT

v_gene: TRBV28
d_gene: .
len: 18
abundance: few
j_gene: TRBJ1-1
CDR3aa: CASSLAGPVASMNTEAFF
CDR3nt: TGTGCCAGCAGTTTGGCCGGGCCCGTGGCCTCCATGAACACTGAAGCTTTCTTT

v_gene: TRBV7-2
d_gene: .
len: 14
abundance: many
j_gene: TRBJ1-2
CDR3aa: CASSTSSGPYGYTF
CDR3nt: TGTGCCAGCAGCACCTCGTCCGGCCCCTATGGCTACACCTTC

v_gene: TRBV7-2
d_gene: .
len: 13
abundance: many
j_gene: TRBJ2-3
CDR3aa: CASRTGDTDTQYF
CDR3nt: TGTGCCAGCAGGACCGGGGACACAGATACGCAGTATTTT

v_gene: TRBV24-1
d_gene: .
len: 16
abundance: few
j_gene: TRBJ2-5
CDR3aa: CATSDPSRGGQETQYF
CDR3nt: TGTGCCACCAGTGATCCGAGCAGGGGTGGGCAAGAGACCCAGTACTTC

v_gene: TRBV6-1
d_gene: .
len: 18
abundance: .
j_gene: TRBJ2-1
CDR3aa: CASREITGLHLAYNEQFF
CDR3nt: TGTGCCAGCAGAGAAATTACTGGACTTCACCTCGCCTACAATGAGCAGTTCTTC

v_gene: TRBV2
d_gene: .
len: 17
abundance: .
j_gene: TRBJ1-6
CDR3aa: CASSEAIGTLRDSPLHF
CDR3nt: TGTGCCAGCAGTGAAGCGATCGGGACCCTTCGGGATTCACCCCTCCACTTT

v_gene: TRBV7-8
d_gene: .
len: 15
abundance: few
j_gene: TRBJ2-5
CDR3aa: CASSLRLGTGETQYF
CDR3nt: TGTGCCAGCAGCTTAAGGCTGGGGACCGGAGAGACCCAGTACTTC

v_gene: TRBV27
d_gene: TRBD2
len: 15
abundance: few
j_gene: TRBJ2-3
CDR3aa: CASRWAGLRTDTQYF
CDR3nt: TGTGCCAGCAGGTGGGCGGGACTAAGGACAGATACGCAGTATTTT

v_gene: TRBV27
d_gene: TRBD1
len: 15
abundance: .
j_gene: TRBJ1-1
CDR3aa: CASSPWRQGTTEAFF
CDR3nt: TGTGCCAGCAGTCCCTGGCGACAGGGAACGACTGAAGCTTTCTTT

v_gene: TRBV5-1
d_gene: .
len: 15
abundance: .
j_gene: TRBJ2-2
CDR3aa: CASSSLTLGTGELFF
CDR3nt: TGCGCCAGCAGCTCCCTGACACTTGGCACCGGGGAGCTGTTTTTT

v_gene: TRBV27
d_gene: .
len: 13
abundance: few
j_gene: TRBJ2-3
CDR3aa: CASVPGGSDTQYF
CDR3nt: TGTGCCAGCGTCCCCGGAGGGTCAGATACGCAGTATTTT

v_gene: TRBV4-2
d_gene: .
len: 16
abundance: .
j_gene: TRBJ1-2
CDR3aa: CASSQAIRVGGYGYTF
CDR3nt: TGTGCCAGCAGCCAAGCGATCAGGGTAGGAGGCTATGGCTACACCTTC

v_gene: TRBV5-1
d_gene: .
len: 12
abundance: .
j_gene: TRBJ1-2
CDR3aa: CASSYSGLGYTF
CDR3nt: TGCGCCAGCAGCTATTCGGGACTAGGCTACACCTTC

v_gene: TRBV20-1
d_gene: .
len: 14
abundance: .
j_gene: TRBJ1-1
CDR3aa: CSGTRGQSWTEAFF
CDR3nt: TGCAGTGGAACCCGTGGACAGTCGTGGACTGAAGCTTTCTTT

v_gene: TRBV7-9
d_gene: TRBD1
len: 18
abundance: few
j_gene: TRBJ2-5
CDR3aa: CASSSVPVDRGNQETQYF
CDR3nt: TGTGCCAGCAGCTCCGTTCCAGTCGACAGGGGGAACCAAGAGACCCAGTACTTC

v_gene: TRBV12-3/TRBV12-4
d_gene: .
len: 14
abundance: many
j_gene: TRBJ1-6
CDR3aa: CASSLSARNSPLHF
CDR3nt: TGTGCCAGCAGTTTATCTGCCCGTAATTCACCCCTCCACTTT

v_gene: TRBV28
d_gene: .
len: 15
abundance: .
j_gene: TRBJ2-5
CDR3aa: CASSLGNTWPETQYF
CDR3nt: TGTGCCAGCAGTTTAGGGAACACCTGGCCGGAGACCCAGTACTTC

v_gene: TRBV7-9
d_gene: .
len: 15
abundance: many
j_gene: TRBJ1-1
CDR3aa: CASSLPLVGNTEAFF
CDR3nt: TGTGCCAGCAGTTTACCTCTCGTCGGGAACACTGAAGCTTTCTTT

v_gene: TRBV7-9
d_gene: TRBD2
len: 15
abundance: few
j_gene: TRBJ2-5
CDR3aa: CASSLMPQGGETQYF
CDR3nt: TGTGCCAGCAGCTTAATGCCCCAGGGAGGGGAGACCCAGTACTTC

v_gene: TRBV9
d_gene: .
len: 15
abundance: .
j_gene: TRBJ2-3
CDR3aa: CASSVVGGATDTQYF
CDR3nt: TGTGCCAGCAGCGTAGTGGGGGGAGCCACAGATACGCAGTATTTT

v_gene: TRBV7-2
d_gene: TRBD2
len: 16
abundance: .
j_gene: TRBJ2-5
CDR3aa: CASSLITSGSKETQYF
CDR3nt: TGTGCCAGCAGCTTGATCACTAGCGGGAGTAAAGAGACCCAGTACTTC

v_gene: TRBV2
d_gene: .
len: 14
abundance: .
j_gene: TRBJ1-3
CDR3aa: CASRGVYSGNTIYF
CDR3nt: TGTGCCAGCAGAGGGGTCTACTCTGGAAACACCATATATTTT

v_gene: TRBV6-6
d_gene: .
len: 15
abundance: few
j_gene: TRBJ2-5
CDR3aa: CASSYSGVSQETQYF
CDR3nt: TGTGCCAGCAGTTACTCGGGGGTATCCCAAGAGACCCAGTACTTC

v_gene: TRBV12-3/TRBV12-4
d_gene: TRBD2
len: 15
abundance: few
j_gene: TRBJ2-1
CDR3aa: CASSSGTSGAGEQFF
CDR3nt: TGTGCCAGCAGTTCGGGGACTAGCGGGGCGGGGGAGCAGTTCTTC

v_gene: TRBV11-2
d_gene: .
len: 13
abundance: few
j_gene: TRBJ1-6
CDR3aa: CASSLIRASPLHF
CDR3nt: TGTGCCAGCAGCTTAATTCGGGCTTCACCCCTCCACTTT

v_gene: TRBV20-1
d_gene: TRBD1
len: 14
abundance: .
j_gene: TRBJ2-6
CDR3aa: CSAKGASGANVLTF
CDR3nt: TGCAGTGCCAAGGGGGCCTCTGGGGCCAACGTCCTGACTTTC

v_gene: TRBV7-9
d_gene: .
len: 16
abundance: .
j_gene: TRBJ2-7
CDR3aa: CASSRTRGLNPYEQYF
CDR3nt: TGTGCCAGCAGCCGAACCCGTGGCCTTAACCCCTACGAGCAGTACTTC

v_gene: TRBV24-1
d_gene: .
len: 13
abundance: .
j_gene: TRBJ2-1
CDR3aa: CATSGASYNEQFF
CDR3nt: TGTGCCACCTCCGGGGCCTCCTACAATGAGCAGTTCTTC

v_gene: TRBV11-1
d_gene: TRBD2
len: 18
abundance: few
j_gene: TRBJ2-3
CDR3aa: CASSLDLPGLANGDTQYF
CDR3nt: TGTGCCAGCAGCTTAGACCTCCCGGGACTAGCAAATGGAGATACGCAGTATTTT

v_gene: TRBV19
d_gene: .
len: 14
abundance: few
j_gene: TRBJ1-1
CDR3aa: CASSRGGWNTEAFF
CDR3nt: TGTGCCAGTAGTAGGGGAGGTTGGAACACTGAAGCTTTCTTT

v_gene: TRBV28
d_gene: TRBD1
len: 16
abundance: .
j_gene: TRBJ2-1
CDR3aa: CASSSVDRGQVSEQFF
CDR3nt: TGTGCCAGCAGTTCCGTAGACAGGGGGCAAGTAAGTGAGCAGTTCTTC